Presented here are 13 T cell receptor beta chains from one specimen sequenced in a study of CD4 T cells in relation to SARS-CoV-2 and coronaviruses. What these receptors recognize is not known. The unexposed donors gave CD4+ T cells in 2011-2018, prior to COVID-19. The cells were cultured for 10 days before CD4+ T cells were isolated. The repertoire was sequenced with immunoSEQ multiplex PCR; TCRdb's copy has only in-frame clones and lacks some. The sample includes some 28,000 clones, 74% of them seen just once. The sample consisted of CD4+ T cells from PBMCs, cultured in vitro. The receptor set was obtained from a human donor in good health.

The J gene is TRBJ2-3, the V gene TRBV6-4; TRBD2 matches at 11 bases. Germline assignment: CDR1 MRHNA and CDR2 SNTAGT. J lost 8 bases, V lost 4 bases, and 11 bases had no gene match. CDR3 length: 16 residues. The DNA of the CDR3 is TGTGCCAGCAGTGTTCTAGCGGGGGGCCCCGAGGTTACGCAGTATTTT. It specifies CASSVLAGGPEVTQYF.

The chain carries TRBV7-9 and TRBJ2-5, with D perhaps TRBD2 (5 bases). V gave up 6 bases and J gave up 9 bases, with 26 bases separating them. The germline V gene has CDR1 SEHNR and CDR2 FQNEAQ (reference sequence). CDR3 length: 16 residues. CDR3 coding DNA: TGTGCCAGCAGTTCAACAACAGCGCTCCTCAAGAGGGCCCAGTACTTC. It is translated as CASSSTTALLKRAQYF.

As DNA, the CDR3 is TGTGCCAGCAGCCCGAGGACAGGGATCACTGAAGCTTTCTTT. It specifies CASSPRTGITEAFF. The V gene is TRBV9, the J gene TRBJ1-1, with 8 bases identical to TRBD1. Germline V gene lookup returns CDR1 SGDLS and CDR2 YYNGEE. This CDR3 is 14 amino acids long. The V and J ends lost 4 bases and 4 bases, in that order; junction bases with no gene match: 6.

J is TRBJ1-5 and V is TRBV15; TRBD1 agrees at 7 bases. The germline V gene encodes CDR1 LNHNV and CDR2 YYDKDF (reference sequence). This CDR3 is 17 amino acids long. The V segment lost 3 bases and the J segment 3 bases; nucleotides outside the gene matches: 11. This CDR3 is CATSSIFRDSVNQPQHF. CDR3 sequence (DNA): TGTGCCACCAGCAGCATCTTCCGGGACAGCGTCAATCAGCCCCAGCATTTT.

This sequence joins TRBV7-9 and TRBJ2-7; maybe TRBD1 (6 bases). The CDR3 has 16 residues. The germline V gene encodes CDR1 SEHNR and CDR2 FQNEAQ (reference sequence). Trimming shortened V by 4 bases and J by 0 bases, and 16 bases separated the two germline ends. CDR3 nucleotide sequence: TGTGCCAGCAGCTCGGGCACAGGGCCCAACTCCTACGAGCAGTACTTC. This translates into CASSSGTGPNSYEQYF.

This clone has just a few counts. This rearrangement joins TRBV5-4 to TRBJ1-2; D is ambiguous. The CDR3 sequence is 14 residues long. Germline CDR1 is SGHNT and CDR2 is YYREEE (reference sequence). V lost 5 bases and J 3 bases, leaving 14 bases between the germline ends. CDR3: CASSQDRVYYGYTF. The CDR3, as DNA: TGTGCCAGCAGTCAAGACCGGGTCTACTATGGCTACACCTTC.

V gene TRBV18 combines with J gene TRBJ2-7, with TRBD1 as a possible D gene (6 bases). This CDR3 contains 11 residues. Germline values: CDR1 KGHSH, CDR2 LQKENI. Trimming left V 4 bases short and J 6 bases short, with 7 bases between. CDR3 coding DNA: TGTGCCAGCTCACAAGGGGGCGAGCAGTACTTC. It is translated as CASSQGGEQYF.

This clone was seen a few times. This chain uses TRBV6-6 with TRBJ2-2; TRBD1 aligns across 9 bases. Germline V gene lookup returns CDR1 MNHNY and CDR2 SVGAGI (reference sequence). The J segment lost 5 bases and the V segment lost 7 bases, leaving 5 bases of the junction unmatched. The CDR3 loop spans 14 amino acids. DNA of the CDR3: TGTGCCAGCACGAGGACAGGGGTTACCGGGGAGCTGTTTTTT. Amino acid sequence: CASTRTGVTGELFF.

The V and J genes are TRBV5-3 and TRBJ2-7, with 7 bases matching TRBD2. TRBV5-3 carries the ORF label, with uncertain function. V gave up 4 bases and J gave up 3 bases; unmatched junction bases: 16. The CDR3 runs to 17 residues. The CDR3 nucleotides are TGTGCCAGAAGCCACAGACCAAACTTAGCGGGTAGCTACGAGCAGTACTTC. It codes for CARSHRPNLAGSYEQYF.

This chain joins TRBV3-1 (or the pseudogene TRBV3-2) and TRBJ2-2; no clear D gene. This CDR3 spans 15 amino acids. Germline V gene sequence: CDR1 LGHDT, CDR2 YNNKEL (reference sequence). Trimming removed 6 bases at V and 1 base at J, with 12 bases between. The CDR3 DNA reads TGTGCCAGCAGTGATTTGCACCAGAACACCGGGGAGCTGTTTTTT. Amino acids: CASSDLHQNTGELFF.

V usage is TRBV6-2 or TRBV6-3 and J usage is TRBJ2-7, with D perhaps matching TRBD1 (6 bases). Germline assignment: CDR1 MNHEY and CDR2 SVGEGT. The CDR3 sequence is 12 residues long. V lost 5 bases and J 6 bases, leaving 11 bases between the germline ends. The DNA for the CDR3 is TGTGCCAGCAGTCGCCGGGACACCGAGCAGTACTTC. Protein product: CASSRRDTEQYF.

This sequence joins TRBV7-3 and TRBJ2-7; 8 bases line up with TRBD1. From germline, CDR1 is SGHTA and CDR2 FQGTGA. With 3 bases clipped from V and 5 bases from J, the junction kept 9 bases outside the gene matches. The CDR3 extends over 15 amino acids. The CDR3 protein is CASSFDGRQGNEQYF. The CDR3 coding sequence is TGTGCCAGCAGCTTTGATGGCCGACAGGGGAACGAGCAGTACTTC.

The chain has TRBV27 and TRBJ2-1; 12 bases fit TRBD2. With V trimmed by 1 base and J by 5 bases, 6 bases remained unmatched. CDR3 length equals 17 residues. CDR1 and CDR2 (germline): MNHEY, SMNVEV (reference sequence). CDR3 in amino acids: CASSLYLAGGPDNEQFF. The DNA of the CDR3 is TGTGCCAGCAGTTTATATCTAGCGGGGGGGCCGGACAATGAGCAGTTCTTC.